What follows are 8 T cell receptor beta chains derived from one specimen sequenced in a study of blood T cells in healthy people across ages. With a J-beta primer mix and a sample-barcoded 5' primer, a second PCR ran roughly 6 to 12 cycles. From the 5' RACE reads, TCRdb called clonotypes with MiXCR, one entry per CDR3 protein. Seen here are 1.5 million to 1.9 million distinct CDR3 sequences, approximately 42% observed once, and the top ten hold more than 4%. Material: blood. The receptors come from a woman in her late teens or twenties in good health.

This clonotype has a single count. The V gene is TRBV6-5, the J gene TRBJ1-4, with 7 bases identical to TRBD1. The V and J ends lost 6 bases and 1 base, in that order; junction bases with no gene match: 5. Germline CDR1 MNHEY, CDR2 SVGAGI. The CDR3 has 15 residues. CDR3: CASSYHRGTNEKLFF. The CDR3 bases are TGTGCCAGCAGCTACCACAGGGGAACTAATGAAAAACTGTTTTTT.

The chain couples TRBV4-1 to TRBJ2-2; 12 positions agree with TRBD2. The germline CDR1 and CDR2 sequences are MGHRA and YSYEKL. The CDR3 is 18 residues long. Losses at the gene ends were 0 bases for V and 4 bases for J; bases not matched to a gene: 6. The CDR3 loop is CASSQDWLAGGRTGELFF. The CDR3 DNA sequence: TGCGCCAGCAGCCAAGACTGGCTAGCGGGGGGGCGCACCGGGGAGCTGTTTTTT.

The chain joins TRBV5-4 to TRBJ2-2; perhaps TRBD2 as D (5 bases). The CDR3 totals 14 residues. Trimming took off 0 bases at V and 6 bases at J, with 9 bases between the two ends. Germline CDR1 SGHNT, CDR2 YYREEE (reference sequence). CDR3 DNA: TGTGCCAGCAGCTTGGGAACTAGGCCCGGGGAGCTGTTTTTT. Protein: CASSLGTRPGELFF.

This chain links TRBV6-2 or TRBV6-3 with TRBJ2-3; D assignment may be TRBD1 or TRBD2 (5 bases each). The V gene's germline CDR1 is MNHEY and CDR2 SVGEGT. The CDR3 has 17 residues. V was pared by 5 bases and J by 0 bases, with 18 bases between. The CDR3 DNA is TGTGCCAGCAGTAACCTGGGACGGATGGCTAGCACAGATACGCAGTATTTT. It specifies CASSNLGRMASTDTQYF.

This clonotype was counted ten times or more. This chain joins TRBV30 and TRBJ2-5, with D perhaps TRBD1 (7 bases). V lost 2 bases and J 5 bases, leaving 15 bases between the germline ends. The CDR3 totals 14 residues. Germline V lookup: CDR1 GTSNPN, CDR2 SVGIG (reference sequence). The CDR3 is CAWSNTGDLETQYF. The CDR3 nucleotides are TGTGCCTGGAGTAACACAGGGGACTTGGAGACCCAGTACTTC.

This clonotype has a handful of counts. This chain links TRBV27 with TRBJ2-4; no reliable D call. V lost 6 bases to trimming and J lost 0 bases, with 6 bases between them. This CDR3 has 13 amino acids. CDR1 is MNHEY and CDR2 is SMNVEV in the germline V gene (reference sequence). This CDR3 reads CASSPRAKNIQYF. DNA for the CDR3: TGTGCCAGCAGCCCTCGAGCCAAAAACATTCAGTACTTC.

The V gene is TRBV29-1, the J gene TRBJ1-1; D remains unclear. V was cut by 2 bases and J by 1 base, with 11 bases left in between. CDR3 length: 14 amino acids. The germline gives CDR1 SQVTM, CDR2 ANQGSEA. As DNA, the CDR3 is TGCAGCGTTGAATTAGTGGGCGAGAACACTGAAGCTTTCTTT. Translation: CSVELVGENTEAFF.

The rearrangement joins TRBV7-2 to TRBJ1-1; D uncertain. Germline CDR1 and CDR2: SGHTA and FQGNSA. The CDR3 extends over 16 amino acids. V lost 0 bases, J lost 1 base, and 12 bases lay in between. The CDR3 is CASSLAPASRNTEAFF. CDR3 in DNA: TGTGCCAGCAGCTTAGCCCCCGCCAGTCGGAACACTGAAGCTTTCTTT.